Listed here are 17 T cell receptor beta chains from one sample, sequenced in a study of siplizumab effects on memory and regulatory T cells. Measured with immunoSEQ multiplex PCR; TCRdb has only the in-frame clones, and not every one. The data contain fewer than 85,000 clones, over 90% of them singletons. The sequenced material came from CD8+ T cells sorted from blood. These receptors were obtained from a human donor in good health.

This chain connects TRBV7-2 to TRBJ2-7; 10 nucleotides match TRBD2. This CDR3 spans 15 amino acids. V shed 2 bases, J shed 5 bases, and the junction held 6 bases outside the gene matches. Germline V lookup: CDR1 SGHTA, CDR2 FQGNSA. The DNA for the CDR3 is TGTGCCAGCAGCTTACTACTAGCGGGGCCCCACGAGCAGTACTTC. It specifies CASSLLLAGPHEQYF.

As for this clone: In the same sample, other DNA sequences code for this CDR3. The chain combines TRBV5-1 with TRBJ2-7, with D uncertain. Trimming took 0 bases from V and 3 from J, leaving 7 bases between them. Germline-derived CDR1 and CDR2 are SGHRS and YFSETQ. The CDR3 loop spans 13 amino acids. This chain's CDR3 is CASSLAADYEQYF. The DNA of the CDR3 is TGCGCCAGCAGCTTGGCTGCCGACTACGAGCAGTACTTC.

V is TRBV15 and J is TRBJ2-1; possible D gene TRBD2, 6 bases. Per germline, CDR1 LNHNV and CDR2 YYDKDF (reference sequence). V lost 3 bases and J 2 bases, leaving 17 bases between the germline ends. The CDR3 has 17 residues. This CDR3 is CATSRIGAGGPYNEQFF. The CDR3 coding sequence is TGTGCCACCAGCAGGATAGGAGCGGGTGGTCCCTACAATGAGCAGTTCTTC.

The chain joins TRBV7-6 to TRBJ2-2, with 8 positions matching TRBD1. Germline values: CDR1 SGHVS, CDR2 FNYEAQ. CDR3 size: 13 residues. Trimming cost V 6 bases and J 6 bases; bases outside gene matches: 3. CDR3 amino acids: CASSLTGAGELFF. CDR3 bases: TGTGCCAGCAGTTTGACAGGGGCCGGGGAGCTGTTTTTT. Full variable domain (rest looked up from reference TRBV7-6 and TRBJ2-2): GAGVSQSPRYKVTKRGQDVALRCDPISGHVSLYWYRQALGQGPEFLTYFNYEAQQDKSGLPNDRFSAERPEGSISTLTIQRTEQRDSAMYRCASSLTGAGELFFGEGSRLTVL.

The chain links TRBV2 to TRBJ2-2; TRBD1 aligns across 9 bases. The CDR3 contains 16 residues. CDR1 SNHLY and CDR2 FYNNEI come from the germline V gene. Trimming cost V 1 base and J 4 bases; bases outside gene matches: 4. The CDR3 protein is CASSEDGTGFTGELFF. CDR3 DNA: TGTGCCAGCAGTGAAGATGGGACAGGGTTCACCGGGGAGCTGTTTTTT.

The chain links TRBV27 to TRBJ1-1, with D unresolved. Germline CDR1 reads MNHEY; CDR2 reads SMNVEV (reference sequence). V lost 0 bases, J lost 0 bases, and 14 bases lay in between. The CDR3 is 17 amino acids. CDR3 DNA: TGTGCCAGCAGTTTATCGACGATGGCAGCTATGAACACTGAAGCTTTCTTT. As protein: CASSLSTMAAMNTEAFF.

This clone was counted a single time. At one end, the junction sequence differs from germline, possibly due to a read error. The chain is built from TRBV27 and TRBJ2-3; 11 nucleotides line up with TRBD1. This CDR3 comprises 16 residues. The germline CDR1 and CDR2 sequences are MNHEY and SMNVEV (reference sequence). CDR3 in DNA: TGTGCCAGCAATTTAGGGAGGGACAGGGGGATAGATACGCAGTATTTT. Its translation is CASNLGRDRGIDTQYF.

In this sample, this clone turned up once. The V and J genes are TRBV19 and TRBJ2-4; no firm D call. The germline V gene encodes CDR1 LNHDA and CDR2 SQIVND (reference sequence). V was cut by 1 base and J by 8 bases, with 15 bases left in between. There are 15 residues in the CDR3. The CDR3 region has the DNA TGTGCCAGTAGTATAGTCGGCAGTGGAATAGACATTCAGTACTTC. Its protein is CASSIVGSGIDIQYF.

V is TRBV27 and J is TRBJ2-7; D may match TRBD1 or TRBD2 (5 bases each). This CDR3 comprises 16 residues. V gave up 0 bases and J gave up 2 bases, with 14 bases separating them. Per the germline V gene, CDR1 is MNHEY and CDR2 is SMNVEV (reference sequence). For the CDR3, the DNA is TGTGCCAGCAGTTTATCGAAGGGGACGAGAGCCTACGAGCAGTACTTC. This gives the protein CASSLSKGTRAYEQYF.

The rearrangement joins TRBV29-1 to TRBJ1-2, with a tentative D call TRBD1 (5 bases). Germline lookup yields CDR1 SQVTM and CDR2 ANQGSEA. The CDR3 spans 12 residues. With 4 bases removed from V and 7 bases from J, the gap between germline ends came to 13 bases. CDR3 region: CSVVSLGGGYTF. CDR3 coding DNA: TGCAGCGTTGTCTCCCTGGGGGGTGGCTACACCTTC.

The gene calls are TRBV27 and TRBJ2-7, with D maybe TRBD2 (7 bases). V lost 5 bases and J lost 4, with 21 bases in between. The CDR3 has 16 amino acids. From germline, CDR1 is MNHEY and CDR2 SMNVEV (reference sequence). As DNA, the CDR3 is TGTGCCAGCAGTCAGGGGCGAGCGGGAAGTAGTTACGAGCAGTACTTC. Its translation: CASSQGRAGSSYEQYF.

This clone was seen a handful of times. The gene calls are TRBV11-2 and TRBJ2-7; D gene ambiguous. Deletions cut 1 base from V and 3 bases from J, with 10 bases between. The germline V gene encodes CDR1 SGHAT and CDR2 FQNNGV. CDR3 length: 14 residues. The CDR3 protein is CASSLGRTYYEQYF. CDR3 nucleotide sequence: TGTGCCAGCAGCTTAGGTCGGACCTACTACGAGCAGTACTTC.

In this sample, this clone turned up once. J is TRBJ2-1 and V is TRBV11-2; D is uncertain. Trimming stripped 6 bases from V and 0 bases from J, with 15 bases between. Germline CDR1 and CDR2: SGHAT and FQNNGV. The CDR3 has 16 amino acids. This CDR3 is CASSTRPGSSYNEQFF. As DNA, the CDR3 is TGTGCCAGCAGTACCAGGCCGGGTAGCTCCTACAATGAGCAGTTCTTC.

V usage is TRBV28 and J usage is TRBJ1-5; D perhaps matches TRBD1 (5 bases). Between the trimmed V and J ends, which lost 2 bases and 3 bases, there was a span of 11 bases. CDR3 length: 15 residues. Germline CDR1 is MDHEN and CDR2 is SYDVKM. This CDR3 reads CASSLGQGNNQPQHF. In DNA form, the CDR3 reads TGTGCCAGCAGTTTAGGGCAGGGTAACAATCAGCCCCAGCATTTT.

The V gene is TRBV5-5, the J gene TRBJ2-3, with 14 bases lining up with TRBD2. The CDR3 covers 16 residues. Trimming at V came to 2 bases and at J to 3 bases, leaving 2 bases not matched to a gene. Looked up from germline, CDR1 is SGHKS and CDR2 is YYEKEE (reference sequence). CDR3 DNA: TGTGCCAGCAGCTTTAGGACTAGCGGGAGGACAGATACGCAGTATTTT. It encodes CASSFRTSGRTDTQYF.

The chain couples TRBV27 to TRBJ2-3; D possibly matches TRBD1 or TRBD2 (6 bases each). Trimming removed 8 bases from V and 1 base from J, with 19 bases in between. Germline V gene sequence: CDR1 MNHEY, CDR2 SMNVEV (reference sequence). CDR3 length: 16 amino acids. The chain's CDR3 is CASGGQGLLGTDTQYF. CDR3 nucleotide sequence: TGTGCCAGCGGGGGGCAGGGTTTACTTGGCACAGATACGCAGTATTTT.

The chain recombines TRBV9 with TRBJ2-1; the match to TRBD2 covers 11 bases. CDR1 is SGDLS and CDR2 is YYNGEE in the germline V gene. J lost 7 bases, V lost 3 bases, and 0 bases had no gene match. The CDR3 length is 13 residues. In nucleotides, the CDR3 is TGTGCCAGCAGCGCTAGCGGGAGGAATGAGCAGTTCTTC. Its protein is CASSASGRNEQFF.